Each of the 30 T cell receptor beta chains below was sequenced from the same sample in a study of T cell clonotyping in hematopoietic cell transplantation. Time point defined: recipient sample about 28 days before transplant, after cytoreduction. Here immunoSEQ multiplex PCR was the method, and the copy in TCRdb shows in-frame clones only, minus some. This sample yields tens of thousands of clones, of which about three quarters are seen a single time; around 7% belongs to the top ten. Material: peripheral blood mononuclear cells, obtained before stem cell transplant. The receptors stem from a woman aged 25 to 39 with chronic myeloid leukemia. Some clones in this sample may be carry-over from other donors' samples.

The rearrangement links TRBV27 to TRBJ1-2; the D is unclear. Trimming pared 8 bases from V and 3 bases from J, leaving 16 bases between. The CDR3 totals 14 residues. Germline-derived CDR1 and CDR2 are MNHEY and SMNVEV (reference sequence). CDR3 in DNA: TGTGCCAGCGGATATAAAGGAGCCGACTATGGCTACACCTTC. Amino acid sequence: CASGYKGADYGYTF.

The chain links TRBV5-1 to TRBJ1-2, with D perhaps matching TRBD1 (5 bases). Germline CDR1 reads SGHRS; CDR2 reads YFSETQ. Trimming pared 3 bases from V and 5 bases from J, leaving 23 bases between. CDR3 length: 17 amino acids. The DNA for the CDR3 is TGCGCCAGCAGCTCAGGAGGGTGGGACTCCAGAAATTATGGCTACACCTTC. This codes for CASSSGGWDSRNYGYTF.

The V call is TRBV5-4, the J call TRBJ1-5; possibly TRBD1 for D (6 bases). CDR3 size: 16 residues. Germline loops: CDR1 SGHNT, CDR2 YYREEE (reference sequence). V was clipped by 4 bases and J by 1 base, with 15 bases between them. The CDR3 here is CASSEQGHLSNQPQHF. CDR3 sequence (DNA): TGTGCCAGCAGCGAACAGGGACACCTCAGCAATCAGCCCCAGCATTTT.

The chain combines TRBV29-1 with TRBJ1-2, with TRBD1 identical over 9 bases. Germline V CDR1 and CDR2: SQVTM, ANQGSEA. The CDR3 is 15 amino acids. The V gene end was trimmed by 4 bases and the J gene end by 2 bases; junction bases not matched to a gene: 8. CDR3 in DNA: TGCAGCGTTGCACCCAGACAGGGGGGGAACTATGGCTACACCTTC. Translation gives CSVAPRQGGNYGYTF.

The chain carries TRBV5-1 and TRBJ2-5; D is unclear. The CDR3 covers 11 residues. Deletions cut 2 bases from V and 5 bases from J, with 4 bases between. Germline CDR1 SGHRS, CDR2 YFSETQ. CDR3: CASSFSETQYF. CDR3 DNA: TGCGCCAGCAGCTTCAGTGAGACCCAGTACTTC.

V usage is TRBV6-4 and J usage is TRBJ1-2; D ambiguous. Germline loops: CDR1 MRHNA, CDR2 SNTAGT. V was shortened by 2 bases and J by 7 bases, with 14 bases between the two germline ends. The CDR3 spans 14 residues. The CDR3, as DNA: TGTGCCAGCAGTGACCAGTCAGGAGGCTCTGGCTACACCTTC. Translating gives CASSDQSGGSGYTF.

The chain carries TRBV6-5 and TRBJ1-4; no clear D gene. V was trimmed by 6 bases and J by 7 bases, leaving 15 bases between them. The germline V gene encodes CDR1 MNHEY and CDR2 SVGAGI. This CDR3 contains 14 residues. This chain's CDR3 is CASRVNYGLEKLFF. The CDR3 nucleotides read TGTGCCAGCAGAGTCAACTACGGTCTTGAAAAACTGTTTTTT.

The rearrangement links TRBV7-3 to TRBJ2-1, with TRBD2 matching over 10 bases. The CDR3 spans 15 residues. CDR1 and CDR2 (germline): SGHTA, FQGTGA. With 3 bases clipped from V and 5 bases from J, the junction kept 4 bases outside the gene matches. The CDR3 loop reads CASSFSGGVNNEQFF. The DNA for the CDR3 is TGTGCCAGCAGCTTCAGCGGGGGGGTCAACAATGAGCAGTTCTTC.

This clone was counted only a few times. V and J are TRBV27 and TRBJ2-2; D unresolved. Trimming pared 4 bases from V and 5 bases from J, leaving 5 bases between. The CDR3 has 12 residues. Germline V CDR1 and CDR2: MNHEY, SMNVEV (reference sequence). In nucleotides, the CDR3 is TGTGCCAGCAGTTCGGGTACCGGGGAGCTGTTTTTT. Translated: CASSSGTGELFF.

With respect to this clone: The germline gene is not matched at one end of the junction; a read error may be the cause. V gene TRBV6-1 combines with J gene TRBJ1-5; 9 positions match TRBD1. Per the germline V gene, CDR1 is MNHNS and CDR2 is SASEGT. The CDR3 has 12 amino acids. CDR3 sequence: CASRAEGTGYIF. Here the CDR3 DNA reads TGTGCCAGCAGGGCCGAAGGGACAGGGTACATTTTT.

This CDR3 reads CAWSGGAQNTYEQYF. CDR3 DNA: TGTGCCTGGAGTGGTGGGGCTCAAAACACCTACGAGCAGTACTTC. The V gene is TRBV30, the J gene TRBJ2-7; tentatively, D is TRBD1 (5 bases). Trimming cost V 1 base and J 2 bases, with 15 bases left between them. The CDR3 is 15 amino acids. The germline V gene encodes CDR1 GTSNPN and CDR2 SVGIG (reference sequence).

The J gene is TRBJ1-1, the V gene TRBV6-1; possible D gene TRBD1, 5 bases. The CDR3 loop spans 12 amino acids. Germline values: CDR1 MNHNS, CDR2 SASEGT. V was pared by 3 bases and J by 9 bases, with 11 bases between. In DNA, the CDR3 is TGTGCCAGCAGTGAGGGGGGTTGGAAAGCTTTCTTT. Amino acids: CASSEGGWKAFF.

The genes are TRBV19 and TRBJ1-5, with D unresolved. Germline values: CDR1 LNHDA, CDR2 SQIVND (reference sequence). This CDR3 has 14 amino acids. With 3 bases removed from V and 6 bases from J, the gap between germline ends came to 12 bases. The CDR3 DNA follows: TGTGCCAGTAGTATCGGGGATGTCGGTCAGCCCCAGCATTTT. It codes for CASSIGDVGQPQHF.

The genes are TRBV30 and TRBJ2-7; possibly TRBD1 for D (5 bases). Germline V gene sequence: CDR1 GTSNPN, CDR2 SVGIG (reference sequence). The CDR3 has 14 amino acids. Between the trimmed V and J ends, which lost 0 bases and 2 bases, there was a span of 11 bases. The CDR3 loop is CAWSVGAATYEQYF. In DNA, the CDR3 is TGTGCCTGGAGTGTTGGGGCCGCCACCTACGAGCAGTACTTC.

The chain carries TRBV10-3 and TRBJ1-1, with 8 bases identical to TRBD1. Trimming removed 10 bases from V and 3 bases from J; junction bases left unmatched: 10. The CDR3 is 14 residues long. Germline values: CDR1 ENHRY, CDR2 SYGVKD. CDR3 nucleotide sequence: TGTGCCACCTACTCCGACAGGGGCCACACTGAAGCTTTCTTT. It is translated as CATYSDRGHTEAFF.

Only one count was recorded for this clone. The rearrangement links TRBV19 to TRBJ2-7; D is unresolved. Trimming removed 2 bases at V and 6 bases at J, with 8 bases between. The CDR3 loop spans 12 amino acids. The germline V gene encodes CDR1 LNHDA and CDR2 SQIVND (reference sequence). This CDR3 is CASSISRGEQYF. In DNA, the CDR3 is TGTGCCAGTAGTATATCCCGCGGCGAGCAGTACTTC.

The chain employs TRBV5-4 and TRBJ1-3; the D gene is possibly TRBD1 (5 bases). The CDR3 totals 14 residues. CDR1 is SGHNT, CDR2 YYREEE, per germline (reference sequence). V was clipped by 0 bases and J by 3 bases, with 7 bases between them. This CDR3 reads CASSLAGIGNTIYF. The DNA for the CDR3 is TGTGCCAGCAGCTTGGCAGGGATTGGAAACACCATATATTTT.

The chain has TRBV28 and TRBJ1-2; D might be TRBD1 (5 bases). The CDR3 is 14 amino acids. The germline V and J ends were trimmed by 4 bases and 8 bases, with 17 bases remaining between them. Germline V gene data show CDR1 as MDHEN and CDR2 as SYDVKM. DNA for the CDR3: TGTGCCAGCAGTTGGTGGGGGAGCGAGAAAGGCTACACCTTC. Amino acid sequence: CASSWWGSEKGYTF.

As DNA, the CDR3 is TGCGCCAGCAGCGGGGACAGCCTTACGGATACGCAGTATTTT. This codes for CASSGDSLTDTQYF. The chain joins TRBV5-1 to TRBJ2-3, with 7 bases identical to TRBD1. Germline V gene sequence: CDR1 SGHRS, CDR2 YFSETQ. Germline trimming cut 4 bases from V and 6 bases from J; bases unmatched to any gene: 8. This CDR3 has 14 amino acids.

The chain combines TRBV30 with TRBJ1-5; D unresolved. V was cut by 1 base and J by 5 bases, with 9 bases left in between. From germline, CDR1 is GTSNPN and CDR2 SVGIG (reference sequence). The length of the CDR3 is 13 residues. CDR3 loop: CAWSATSYQPQHF. Here the CDR3 DNA reads TGTGCCTGGAGTGCTACGTCCTATCAGCCCCAGCATTTT.

This chain uses TRBV7-2 with TRBJ2-7; 9 nucleotides line up with TRBD2. The CDR3 sequence is 13 residues long. The germline V gene encodes CDR1 SGHTA and CDR2 FQGNSA. V gave up 6 bases and J gave up 7 bases; unmatched junction bases: 7. The CDR3, as DNA: TGTGCCAGCAGGGCGGGGGGGCCGAGGGAGCAGTACTTC. Encoded protein: CASRAGGPREQYF.

The rearrangement uses TRBV6-1 and TRBJ2-7; 9 bases map to TRBD2. The germline gives CDR1 MNHNS, CDR2 SASEGT. V shed 5 bases and J 2 bases; nucleotides not matched to a gene: 4. The CDR3 length is 14 residues. The CDR3 DNA follows: TGTGCCAGCAGTCGTAGCGGGGGTACCTACGAGCAGTACGTC. This codes for CASSRSGGTYEQYV.

The genes are TRBV19 and TRBJ2-1; D is uncertain. CDR3 length: 12 residues. V was pared by 3 bases and J by 7 bases, with 7 bases between. The V gene's germline CDR1 is LNHDA and CDR2 SQIVND (reference sequence). CDR3 DNA sequence: TGTGCCAGTAGTATTTTAGGGAATGAGCAGTTCTTC. It translates to CASSILGNEQFF.

This chain links TRBV6-6 with TRBJ2-5; no clear D. V lost 3 bases and J lost 5, with 10 bases in between. Germline lookup yields CDR1 MNHNY and CDR2 SVGAGI (reference sequence). The CDR3 extends over 13 amino acids. CDR3 sequence (DNA): TGTGCCAGCAGTTATAGGGATGGGGAGACCCAGTACTTC. Protein product: CASSYRDGETQYF.

The gene calls are TRBV6-5 and TRBJ1-1, with D unresolved. The V gene's germline CDR1 is MNHEY and CDR2 SVGAGI. V was clipped by 4 bases and J by 1 base, with 10 bases between them. This CDR3 is built from 14 residues. CDR3 nucleotides: TGTGCCAGCAGTTTTAACCCGAGGAACACTGAAGCTTTCTTT. This sequence encodes CASSFNPRNTEAFF.

This clone has just one count. The chain uses TRBV28 and TRBJ1-6; TRBD1 matches at 11 bases. Germline V gene data show CDR1 as MDHEN and CDR2 as SYDVKM. CDR3 length: 16 residues. Trimming removed 4 bases from V and 8 bases from J; junction bases left unmatched: 7. CDR3 in DNA: TGTGCCAGCAGTTCCTCCGGGACAGGGGGTTATTCACCCCTCCACTTT. Translated, it gives CASSSSGTGGYSPLHF.

This clone has more than one count but fewer than ten. This chain uses TRBV19 with TRBJ1-1, with D hard to call. CDR3 length equals 13 residues. Germline-derived CDR1 and CDR2 are LNHDA and SQIVND (reference sequence). Trimming removed 6 bases at V and 10 bases at J, with 18 bases between. DNA of the CDR3: TGTGCCAGTAGCCCCCTCGACGGCCGGTCAGCTTTCTTT. As protein: CASSPLDGRSAFF.

V is TRBV28 and J is TRBJ1-5; 7 nucleotides match TRBD1. Losses at the gene ends were 3 bases for V and 4 bases for J; bases not matched to a gene: 3. Germline CDR1 MDHEN, CDR2 SYDVKM. The CDR3 has 14 amino acids. In DNA form, the CDR3 reads TGTGCCAGCAGTTTCCCGGGACAGAATCAGCCCCAGCATTTT. It is translated as CASSFPGQNQPQHF. The variable domain in full, with the rest retrieved from reference TRBV28 and TRBJ1-5, is DVKVTQSSRYLVKRTGEKVFLECVQDMDHENMFWYRQDPGLGLRLIYFSYDVKMKEKGDIPEGYSVSREKKERFSLILESASTNQTSMYLCASSFPGQNQPQHFGDGTRLSIL.

The V and J genes are TRBV27 and TRBJ1-5; tentatively, D is TRBD1 (6 bases). This CDR3 is 15 amino acids long. Per the germline V gene, CDR1 is MNHEY and CDR2 is SMNVEV (reference sequence). Trimming removed 6 bases at V and 1 base at J, with 13 bases between. CDR3 sequence reads: CASSPGQRSNQPQHF. CDR3 coding DNA: TGTGCCAGCAGCCCAGGACAGCGAAGCAATCAGCCCCAGCATTTT.

This clone was observed once. The chain uses TRBV7-2 and TRBJ2-7, with a possible D match to TRBD2 (6 bases). Germline assignment: CDR1 SGHTA and CDR2 FQGNSA. V shed 0 bases and J shed 2 bases, with 11 bases lying between them. The CDR3 runs to 15 residues. The CDR3 spells CASSLARGPTYEQYF. CDR3 bases: TGTGCCAGCAGCTTAGCGCGGGGCCCTACCTACGAGCAGTACTTC.